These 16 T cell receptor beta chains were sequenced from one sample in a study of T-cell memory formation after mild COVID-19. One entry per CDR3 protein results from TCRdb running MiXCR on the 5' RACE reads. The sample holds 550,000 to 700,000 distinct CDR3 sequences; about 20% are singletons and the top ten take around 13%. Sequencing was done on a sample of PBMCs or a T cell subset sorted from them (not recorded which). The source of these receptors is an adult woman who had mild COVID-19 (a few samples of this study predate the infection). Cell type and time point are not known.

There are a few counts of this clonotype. CDR3 nucleotides: TGCGCCACCCACCTCGGGGGCACGGGGGGTGAGCAGTACTTC. It specifies CATHLGGTGGEQYF. The J gene is TRBJ2-7, the V gene TRBV5-1; TRBD2 might be the D (7 bases). Germline lookup yields CDR1 SGHRS and CDR2 YFSETQ. The V end lost 9 bases, the J end lost 7 bases, and 23 bases lay between the germline ends. This CDR3 is 14 amino acids long.

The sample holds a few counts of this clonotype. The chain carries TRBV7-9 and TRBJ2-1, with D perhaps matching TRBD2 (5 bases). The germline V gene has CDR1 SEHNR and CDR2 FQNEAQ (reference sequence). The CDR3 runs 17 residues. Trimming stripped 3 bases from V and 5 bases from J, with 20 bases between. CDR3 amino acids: CASSFGEAGWGDNEQFF. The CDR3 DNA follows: TGTGCCAGCAGCTTTGGGGAAGCAGGTTGGGGAGACAATGAGCAGTTCTTC. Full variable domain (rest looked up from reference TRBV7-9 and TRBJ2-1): DTGVSQNPRHKITKRGQNVTFRCDPISEHNRLYWYRQTLGQGPEFLTYFQNEAQLEKSRLLSDRFSAERPKGSFSTLEIQRTEQGDSAMYLCASSFGEAGWGDNEQFFGPGTRLTVL.

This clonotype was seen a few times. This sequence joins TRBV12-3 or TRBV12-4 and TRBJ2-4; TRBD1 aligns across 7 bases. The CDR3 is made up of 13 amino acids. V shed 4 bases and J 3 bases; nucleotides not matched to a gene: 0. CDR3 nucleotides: TGTGCCAGCAGTTGGACAGGCAAAAACATTCAGTACTTC. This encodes CASSWTGKNIQYF.

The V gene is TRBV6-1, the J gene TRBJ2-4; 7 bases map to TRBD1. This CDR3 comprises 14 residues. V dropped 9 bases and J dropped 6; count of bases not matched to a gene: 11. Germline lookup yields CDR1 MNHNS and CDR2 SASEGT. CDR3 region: CASRSGQAPNIQYF. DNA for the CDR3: TGTGCCAGTCGCAGTGGACAGGCACCAAACATTCAGTACTTC.

Written as DNA, the CDR3 is TGTGCCAGCAGTTACTCGATAGCTGGGCTCGGGACCGAAGAGACCCAGTACTTC. Amino acids: CASSYSIAGLGTEETQYF. V gene TRBV6-6 combines with J gene TRBJ2-5; the D call may be TRBD1 or TRBD2 (5 bases each). The CDR3 is 18 residues long. Trimming took 0 bases from V and 3 from J, leaving 20 bases between them. Germline assignment: CDR1 MNHNY and CDR2 SVGAGI (reference sequence).

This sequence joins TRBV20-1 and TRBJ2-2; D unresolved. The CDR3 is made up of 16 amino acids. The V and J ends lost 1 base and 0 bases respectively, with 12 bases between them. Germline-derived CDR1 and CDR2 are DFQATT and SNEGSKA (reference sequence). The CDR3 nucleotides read TGCAGTGCTAGAGGAGCAGCGCCAGCGAACACCGGGGAGCTGTTTTTT. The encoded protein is CSARGAAPANTGELFF.

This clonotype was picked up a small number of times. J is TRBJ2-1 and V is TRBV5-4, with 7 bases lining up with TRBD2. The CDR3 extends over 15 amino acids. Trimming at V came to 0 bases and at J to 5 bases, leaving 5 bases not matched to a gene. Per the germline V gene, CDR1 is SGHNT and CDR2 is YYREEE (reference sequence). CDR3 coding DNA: TGTGCCAGCAGCTTGGGCGGGAGTAGCCACAATGAGCAGTTCTTC. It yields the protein CASSLGGSSHNEQFF.

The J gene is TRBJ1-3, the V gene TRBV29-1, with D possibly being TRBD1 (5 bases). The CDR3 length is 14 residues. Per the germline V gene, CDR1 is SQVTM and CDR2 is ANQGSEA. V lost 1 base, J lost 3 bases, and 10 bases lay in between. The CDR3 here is CSVEVSGFGNTIYF. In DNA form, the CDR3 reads TGCAGCGTTGAAGTTTCAGGGTTTGGAAACACCATATATTTT.

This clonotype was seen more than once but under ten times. The CDR3 protein is CSARDTGSTSYTEAFF. The CDR3 DNA reads TGCAGTGCTAGAGATACGGGGAGTACCTCGTACACTGAAGCTTTCTTT. The chain links TRBV20-1 to TRBJ1-1; no clear D. The CDR3 consists of 16 residues. Trimming removed 0 bases at V and 3 bases at J, with 17 bases between. Germline CDR1 DFQATT, CDR2 SNEGSKA (reference sequence).

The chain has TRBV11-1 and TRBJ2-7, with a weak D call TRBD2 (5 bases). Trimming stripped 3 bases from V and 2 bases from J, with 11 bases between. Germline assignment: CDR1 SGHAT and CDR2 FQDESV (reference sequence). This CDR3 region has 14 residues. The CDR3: CASSFFGNPYEQYF. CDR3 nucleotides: TGTGCCAGCAGCTTTTTCGGGAACCCCTACGAGCAGTACTTC.

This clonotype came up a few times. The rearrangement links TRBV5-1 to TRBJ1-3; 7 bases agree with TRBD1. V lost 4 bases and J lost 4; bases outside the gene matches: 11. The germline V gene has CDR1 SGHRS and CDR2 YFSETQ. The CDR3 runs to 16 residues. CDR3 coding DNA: TGCGCCAGCAGCCTCCGGGACAGATCCTTCGGAAACACCATATATTTT. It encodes CASSLRDRSFGNTIYF. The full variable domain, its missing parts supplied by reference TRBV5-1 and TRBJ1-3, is KAGVTQTPRYLIKTRGQQVTLSCSPISGHRSVSWYQQTPGQGLQFLFEYFSETQRNKGNFPGRFSGRQFSNSRSEMNVSTLELGDSALYLCASSLRDRSFGNTIYFGEGSWLTVV.

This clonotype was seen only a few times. As DNA, the CDR3 is TGTGCCAGCAGCCAAGGGGGGTTTGGCCCCGTAGGGAGCAATCAGCCCCAGCATTTT. Residues: CASSQGGFGPVGSNQPQHF. This chain connects TRBV3-1 to TRBJ1-5, with D maybe TRBD1 (5 bases). Germline-derived CDR1 and CDR2 are LGHDT and YNNKEL (reference sequence). The CDR3 has 19 amino acids. The V and J ends lost 1 base and 1 base respectively, with 20 bases between them.

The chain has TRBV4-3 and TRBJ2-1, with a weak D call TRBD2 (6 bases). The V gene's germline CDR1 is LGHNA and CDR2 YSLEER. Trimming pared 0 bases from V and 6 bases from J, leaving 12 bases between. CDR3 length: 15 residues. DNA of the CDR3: TGCGCCAGCAGCCAAGATCTTAGAGCGGGCAATGAGCAGTTCTTC. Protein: CASSQDLRAGNEQFF.

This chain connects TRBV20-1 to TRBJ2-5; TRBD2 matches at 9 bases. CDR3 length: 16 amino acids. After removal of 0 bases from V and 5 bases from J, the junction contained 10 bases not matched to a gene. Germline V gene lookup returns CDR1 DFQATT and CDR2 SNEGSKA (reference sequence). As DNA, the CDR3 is TGCAGTGCTAGAGATCCGTCGCGGGGGGGCCTGGAGACCCAGTACTTC. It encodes CSARDPSRGGLETQYF.

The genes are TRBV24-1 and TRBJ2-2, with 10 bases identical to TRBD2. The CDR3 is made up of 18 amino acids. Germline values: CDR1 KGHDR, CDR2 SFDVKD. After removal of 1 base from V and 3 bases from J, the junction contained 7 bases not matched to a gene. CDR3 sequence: CATSDFWLAGADTGELFF. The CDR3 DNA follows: TGTGCCACCAGTGATTTTTGGCTAGCGGGAGCGGACACCGGGGAGCTGTTTTTT.

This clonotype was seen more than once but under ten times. CDR3 protein: CASSPYSGYNEQFF. CDR3 sequence (DNA): TGTGCCAGCAGTCCATATTCGGGTTACAATGAGCAGTTCTTC. This rearrangement joins TRBV27 to TRBJ2-1; D uncertain. Trimming left V 5 bases short and J 4 bases short, with 12 bases between. The CDR3 sequence is 14 residues long. Germline V gene lookup returns CDR1 MNHEY and CDR2 SMNVEV (reference sequence).